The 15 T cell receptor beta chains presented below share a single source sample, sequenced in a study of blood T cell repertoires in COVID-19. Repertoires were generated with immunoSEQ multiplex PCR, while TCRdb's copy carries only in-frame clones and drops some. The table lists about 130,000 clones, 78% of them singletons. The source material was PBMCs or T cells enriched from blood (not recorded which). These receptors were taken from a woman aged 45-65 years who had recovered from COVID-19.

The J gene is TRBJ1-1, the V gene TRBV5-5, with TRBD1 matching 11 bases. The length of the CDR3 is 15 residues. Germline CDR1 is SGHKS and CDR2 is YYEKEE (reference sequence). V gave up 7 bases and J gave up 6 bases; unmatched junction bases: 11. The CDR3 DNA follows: TGTGCCAGCCAACGACCAGGACAGGGGGCCTCTGAAGCTTTCTTT. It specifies CASQRPGQGASEAFF.

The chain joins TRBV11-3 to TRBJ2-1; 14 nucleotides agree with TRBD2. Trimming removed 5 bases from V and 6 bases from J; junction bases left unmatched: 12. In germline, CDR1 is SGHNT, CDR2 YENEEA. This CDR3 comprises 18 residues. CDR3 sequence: CASSGRGLAGGLANEQFF. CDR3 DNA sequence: TGTGCCAGCAGCGGTCGAGGACTAGCGGGGGGTTTGGCCAATGAGCAGTTCTTC.

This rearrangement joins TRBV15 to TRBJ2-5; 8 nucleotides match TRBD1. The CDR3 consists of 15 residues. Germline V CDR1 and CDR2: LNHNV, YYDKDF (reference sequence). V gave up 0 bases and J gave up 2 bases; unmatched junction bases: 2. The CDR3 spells CATSRDRDRQETQYF. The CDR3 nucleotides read TGTGCCACCAGCAGAGATCGGGACAGGCAAGAGACCCAGTACTTC.

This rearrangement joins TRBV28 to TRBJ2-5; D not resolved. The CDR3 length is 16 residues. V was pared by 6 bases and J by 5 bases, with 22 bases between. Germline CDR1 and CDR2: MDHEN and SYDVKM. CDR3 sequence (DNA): TGTGCCAGCAGCCCCCCGCCAGGTCAGGTTCGGGAGACCCAGTACTTC. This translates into CASSPPPGQVRETQYF.

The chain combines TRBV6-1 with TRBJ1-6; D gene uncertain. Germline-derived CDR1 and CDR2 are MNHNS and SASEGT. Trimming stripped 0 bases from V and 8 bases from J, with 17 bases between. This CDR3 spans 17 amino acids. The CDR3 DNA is TGTGCCAGCAGTGAAGCAAGTTATGAGCGGGAATATTCACCCCTCCACTTT. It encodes CASSEASYEREYSPLHF.

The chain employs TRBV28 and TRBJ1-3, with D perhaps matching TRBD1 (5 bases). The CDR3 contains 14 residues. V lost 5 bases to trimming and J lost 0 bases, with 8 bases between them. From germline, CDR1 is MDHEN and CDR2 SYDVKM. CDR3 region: CASSRGTSGNTIYF. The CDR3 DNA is TGTGCCAGCAGTCGGGGGACCTCTGGAAACACCATATATTTT. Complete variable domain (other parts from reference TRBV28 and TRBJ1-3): DVKVTQSSRYLVKRTGEKVFLECVQDMDHENMFWYRQDPGLGLRLIYFSYDVKMKEKGDIPEGYSVSREKKERFSLILESASTNQTSMYLCASSRGTSGNTIYFGEGSWLTVV.

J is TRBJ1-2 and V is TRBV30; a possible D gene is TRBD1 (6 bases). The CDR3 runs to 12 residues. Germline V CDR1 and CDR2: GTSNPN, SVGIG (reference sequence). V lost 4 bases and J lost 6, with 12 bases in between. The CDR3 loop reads CAWTRGGHGYTF. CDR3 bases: TGTGCCTGGACTAGGGGGGGACATGGCTACACCTTC.

CDR3 in amino acids: CASGLGDRGQGEQFF. Written as DNA, the CDR3 is TGTGCTAGTGGTTTGGGGGACAGGGGTCAAGGTGAGCAGTTCTTC. This chain uses TRBV12-5 with TRBJ2-1; the match to TRBD1 covers 10 bases. V shed 1 base, J shed 9 bases, and the junction held 6 bases outside the gene matches. From germline, CDR1 is LGHNT and CDR2 FRNRAP. The CDR3 extends over 15 amino acids.

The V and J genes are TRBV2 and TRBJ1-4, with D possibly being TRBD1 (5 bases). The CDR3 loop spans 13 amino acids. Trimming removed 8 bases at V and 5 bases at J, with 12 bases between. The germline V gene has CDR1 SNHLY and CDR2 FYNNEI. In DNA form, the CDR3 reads TGTGCCAGCGCGGCAGGGTGGAATGAAAAACTGTTTTTT. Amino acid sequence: CASAAGWNEKLFF.

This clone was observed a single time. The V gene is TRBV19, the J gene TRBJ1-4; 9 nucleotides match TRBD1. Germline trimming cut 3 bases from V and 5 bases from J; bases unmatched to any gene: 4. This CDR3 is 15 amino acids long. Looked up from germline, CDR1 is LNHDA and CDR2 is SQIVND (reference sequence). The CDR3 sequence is CASSIATGGNEKLFF. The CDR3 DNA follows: TGTGCCAGTAGTATCGCGACAGGGGGGAATGAAAAACTGTTTTTT.

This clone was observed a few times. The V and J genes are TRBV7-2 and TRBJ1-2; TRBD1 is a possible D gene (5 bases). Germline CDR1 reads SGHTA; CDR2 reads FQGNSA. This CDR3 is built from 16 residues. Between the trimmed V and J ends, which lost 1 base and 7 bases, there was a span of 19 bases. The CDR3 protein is CASSLELAGVVPGYTF. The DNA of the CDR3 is TGTGCCAGCAGCTTAGAGCTTGCGGGGGTCGTCCCTGGCTACACCTTC.

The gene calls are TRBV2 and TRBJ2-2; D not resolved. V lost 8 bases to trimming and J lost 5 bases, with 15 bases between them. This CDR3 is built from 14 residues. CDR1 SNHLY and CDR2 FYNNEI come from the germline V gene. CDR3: CASYIPDGTGELFF. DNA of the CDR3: TGTGCCAGCTACATCCCCGATGGTACCGGGGAGCTGTTTTTT.

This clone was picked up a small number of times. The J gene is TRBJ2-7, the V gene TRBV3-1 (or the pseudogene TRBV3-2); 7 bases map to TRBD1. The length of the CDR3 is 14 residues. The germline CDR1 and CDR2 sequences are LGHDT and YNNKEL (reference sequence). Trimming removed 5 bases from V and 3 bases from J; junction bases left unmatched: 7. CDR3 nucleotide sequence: TGTGCCAGCAGCAGCCGGGACAGACTCTACGAGCAGTACTTC. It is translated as CASSSRDRLYEQYF.

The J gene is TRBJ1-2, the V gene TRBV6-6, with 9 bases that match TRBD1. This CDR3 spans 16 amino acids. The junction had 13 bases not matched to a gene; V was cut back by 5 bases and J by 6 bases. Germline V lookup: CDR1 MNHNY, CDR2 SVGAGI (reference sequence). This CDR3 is CASSPPRDRAIHGYTF. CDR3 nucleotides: TGTGCCAGCAGTCCCCCCCGGGACAGGGCGATTCATGGCTACACCTTC.

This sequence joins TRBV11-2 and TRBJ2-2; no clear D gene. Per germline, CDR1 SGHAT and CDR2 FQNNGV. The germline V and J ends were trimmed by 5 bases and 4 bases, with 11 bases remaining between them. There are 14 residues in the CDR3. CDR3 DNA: TGTGCCAGCAGCCCGCTGTGGAGCACCGGGGAGCTGTTTTTT. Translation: CASSPLWSTGELFF.